This T cell receptor (beta chain) was sequenced for a study of blood T cells in healthy people across ages. Study results and caveats: Donor CMV infection status was unknown, possibly confounding age-related changes in expanded clonotypes.

The use of a sample-barcoded 5' primer and a J-beta primer mix characterized a second PCR of roughly 6 to 11 cycles. Each CDR3 protein gets one entry after TCRdb re-called the 5' RACE reads with MiXCR. The data hold around 800,000 distinct CDR3 sequences, with roughly 24% observed a single time. Comment on this clonotype: Its antigen is still unknown.

V was clipped by 3 bases and J by 7 bases; unmatched bases: 7. The germline CDR1 and CDR2 sequences are DFQATT and SNEGSKA (reference sequence). The CDR3 totals 15 residues. In addition, the sample was reused for a study of T cells of mothers and their children. This second study notes: A few healthy Caucasian mothers, along with their six children, were the donors. Relative to unrelated pairs, biologically related mother-child dyads exhibited marginally greater, non-significant overlap.

The chain uses TRBV20-1 and TRBJ1-6; 9 bases align to TRBD1. The sample taken for sequencing was blood. The receptor was isolated from a boy between 10 and 17 years old in good health. This chain's CDR3 is CSASLEQGANSPLHF. The DNA for the CDR3 is TGCAGTGCTAGCCTGGAACAGGGGGCCAATTCACCCCTCCACTTT.